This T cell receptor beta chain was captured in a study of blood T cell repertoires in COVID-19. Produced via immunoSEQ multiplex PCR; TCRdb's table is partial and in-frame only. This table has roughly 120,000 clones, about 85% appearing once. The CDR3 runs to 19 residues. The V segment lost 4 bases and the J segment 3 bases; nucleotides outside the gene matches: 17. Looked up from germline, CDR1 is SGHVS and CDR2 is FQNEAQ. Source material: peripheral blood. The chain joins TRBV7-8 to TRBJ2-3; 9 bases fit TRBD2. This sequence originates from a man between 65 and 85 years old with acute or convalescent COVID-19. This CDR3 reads CASSSLRGAGGPVTDTQYF. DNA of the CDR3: TGTGCCAGCAGCTCCCTTCGGGGAGCGGGGGGACCTGTGACAGATACGCAGTATTTT. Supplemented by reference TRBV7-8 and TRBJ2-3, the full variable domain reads GAGVSQSPRYKVAKRGQDVALRCDPISGHVSLFWYQQALGQGPEFLTYFQNEAQLDKSGLPSDRFFAERPEGSVSTLKIQRTQQEDSAVYLCASSSLRGAGGPVTDTQYFGPGTRLTVL.